Listed below are T cell receptor beta chains from one sample, sequenced in a study of T cells in Graves' hyperthyroidism and ophthalmopathy. TCRdb redid the calling of the multiplex PCR reads with MiXCR, one entry per CDR3 protein. The sample has 550,000 to 600,000 distinct CDR3 sequences, about a sixth seen once; the top ten hold about 20%. Sample: blood. The receptors here all came from a woman aged 18-29 years with Graves' hyperthyroidism. Each CDR3 is given with its conserved first and last residue. The order of the fields is V gene, clone size, J gene, D gene, CDR3 protein, CDR3 DNA. The D gene is left open where the match is weak. Expanded clones get a size class; other rows say once, few or many, or leave the size out.

TRBV18	once	TRBJ1-3	TRBD1	CASSPYRDSSGNTIYF	TGTGCCAGCTCACCGTACCGGGACAGCTCTGGAAACACCATATATTTT
TRBV28	-	TRBJ2-2	-	CASSSLGGPNTGELFF	TGTGCCAGCAGTTCCCTCGGCGGGCCGAACACCGGGGAGCTGTTTTTT
TRBV4-2	-	TRBJ2-7	TRBD2	CASSPGLAGVAYEQYF	TGTGCCAGCAGCCCGGGACTAGCGGGAGTAGCCTACGAGCAGTACTTC
TRBV10-1	-	TRBJ1-1	TRBD1	CASSDGSLGTVEAFF	TGCGCCAGCAGTGATGGTTCCCTAGGGACAGTTGAAGCTTTCTTT
TRBV15	many	TRBJ2-5	-	CATSRDGETQYF	TGTGCCACCAGCAGAGACGGAGAGACCCAGTACTTC
TRBV24-1	many	TRBJ1-2	TRBD1	CATSGETGEGNYGYTF	TGTGCCACCAGTGGCGAGACAGGGGAAGGGAACTATGGCTACACCTTC
TRBV29-1	many	TRBJ2-7	TRBD1	CSVRTGNSYEQYF	TGCAGCGTTCGGACAGGGAACTCCTACGAGCAGTACTTC
TRBV7-9	many	TRBJ2-5	TRBD1	CASSPYGQGVETQYF	TGTGCCAGCAGCCCGTACGGACAGGGGGTGGAGACCCAGTACTTC
TRBV6-2/TRBV6-3	many	TRBJ2-7	TRBD2	CASSPGSGGYEQYF	TGTGCCAGCAGCCCCGGGAGCGGGGGATACGAGCAGTACTTC
TRBV10-1	few	TRBJ2-3	TRBD2	CASKETSYTDTQYF	TGCGCCAGCAAGGAGACTAGCTACACAGATACGCAGTATTTT
TRBV12-3/TRBV12-4	many	TRBJ1-5	-	CASSPTGKVLGNNQPQHF	TGTGCCAGCAGTCCCACAGGGAAGGTGTTGGGTAACAATCAGCCCCAGCATTTT
TRBV6-2/TRBV6-3	few	TRBJ2-7	-	CASSYSKDISYEQYF	TGTGCCAGCAGTTACTCCAAGGACATATCCTACGAGCAGTACTTC
TRBV20-1	few	TRBJ1-3	-	CSARDTGEDTIYF	TGCAGTGCTAGAGATACCGGGGAAGACACCATATATTTT
TRBV20-1	many	TRBJ2-1	TRBD2	CSGGGGDIEQFF	TGCAGTGGGGGGGGTGGGGATATTGAGCAGTTCTTC
TRBV7-2	few	TRBJ1-5	TRBD1	CASSPGTAVQPQHF	TGTGCCAGCAGCCCGGGGACAGCGGTTCAGCCCCAGCATTTT
TRBV10-3	-	TRBJ2-2	-	CAIRQGSGELFF	TGTGCCATCAGGCAGGGATCCGGGGAGCTGTTTTTT
TRBV5-1	-	TRBJ2-1	-	CASSYGTYNEQFF	TGCGCCAGCAGCTACGGGACCTACAATGAGCAGTTCTTC
TRBV29-1	many	TRBJ2-3	TRBD2	CSVYRPIREDTDTQYF	TGCAGCGTTTATCGTCCTATCCGGGAGGATACAGATACGCAGTATTTT
TRBV28	few	TRBJ2-5	-	CASSSGTEGLYF	TGTGCCAGCAGTTCCGGGACGGAGGGGCTCTACTTC
TRBV30	-	TRBJ2-2	-	CAWRGGIANTGELFF	TGTGCCTGGAGGGGGGGAATAGCGAACACCGGGGAGCTGTTTTTT
TRBV27	-	TRBJ2-1	TRBD2	CASSHGIAGYNEQFF	TGTGCCAGCAGCCACGGGATAGCGGGTTACAATGAGCAGTTCTTC
TRBV28	many	TRBJ2-7	TRBD2	CASNTSGRTSYEQYF	TGTGCCAGCAATACTAGCGGGAGGACCTCCTACGAGCAGTACTTC
TRBV27	-	TRBJ2-1	TRBD2	CASSPSGGGFYNEQFF	TGTGCCAGCAGTCCCTCTGGCGGGGGGTTCTACAATGAGCAGTTCTTC
TRBV20-1	-	TRBJ1-5	-	CSARDLGSQPQHF	TGCAGTGCTAGAGATCTAGGGAGCCAGCCCCAGCATTTT
TRBV11-2	-	TRBJ2-2	-	CASSFRGLGGGELFF	TGTGCCAGCAGCTTCAGGGGCCTGGGAGGCGGGGAGCTGTTTTTT